What follows are 19 T cell receptor beta chains derived from one specimen sequenced in a study of blood T cell repertoires in COVID-19. Sequencing was performed with immunoSEQ multiplex PCR; in TCRdb, only in-frame clones are kept and a portion is missing. Of about 270,000 clones detected, around 90% appear once; the ten largest clones hold approximately 4%. The source material was PBMCs or T cells enriched from blood (not recorded which). These receptors all come from a woman in her 30s with acute COVID-19.

V and J are TRBV4-1 and TRBJ2-7; D possibly corresponds to TRBD1 (6 bases). Germline V CDR1 and CDR2: MGHRA, YSYEKL. The CDR3 has 15 amino acids. V was trimmed by 0 bases and J by 3 bases, leaving 12 bases between them. The CDR3 bases are TGCGCCAGCAGCCAAGACCCCAGGGGTGACTACGAGCAGTACTTC. Translated: CASSQDPRGDYEQYF.

The chain combines TRBV7-9 with TRBJ1-2, with 10 bases that match TRBD1. This CDR3 region has 18 residues. After removal of 6 bases from V and 5 bases from J, the junction contained 18 bases not matched to a gene. Germline CDR1 SEHNR, CDR2 FQNEAQ (reference sequence). The CDR3 is CASRPTSSGTGVMYGYTF. The CDR3 bases are TGTGCCAGCAGGCCCACTTCTTCGGGGACAGGGGTTATGTATGGCTACACCTTC.

The chain employs TRBV11-2 and TRBJ2-1; TRBD1 matches 8 bases. The length of the CDR3 is 14 residues. Trimming removed 5 bases from V and 4 bases from J; junction bases left unmatched: 4. Germline CDR1 reads SGHAT; CDR2 reads FQNNGV. The CDR3 DNA is TGTGCCAGCAGCCCGGGACAGGCTTACAATGAGCAGTTCTTC. Translation gives CASSPGQAYNEQFF.

The chain has TRBV19 and TRBJ2-7; 7 bases map to TRBD1. J gave up 1 base and V 10 bases, and 13 bases lay outside the gene matches. The CDR3 loop spans 15 amino acids. From germline, CDR1 is LNHDA and CDR2 SQIVND (reference sequence). CDR3 coding DNA: TGTGCCACCGGAAGGAAGGGACAGAGTTCCTACGAGCAGTACTTC. This encodes CATGRKGQSSYEQYF.

The chain is built from TRBV6-5 and TRBJ2-7, with D possibly matching TRBD2 (5 bases). This CDR3 comprises 14 residues. Germline CDR1 and CDR2: MNHEY and SVGAGI. Trimming cost V 4 bases and J 4 bases, with 14 bases left between them. The CDR3 region is CASSFDRDGYEQYF. DNA of the CDR3: TGTGCCAGCAGTTTTGATCGGGATGGATACGAGCAGTACTTC.

V and J are TRBV3-1 (or the pseudogene TRBV3-2) and TRBJ2-1; the D gene is possibly TRBD2 (5 bases). V was pared by 1 base and J by 7 bases, with 11 bases between. CDR3 length: 14 amino acids. Germline V CDR1 and CDR2: LGHDT, YNNKEL (reference sequence). This CDR3 is CASSQASPGNEQFF. CDR3 bases: TGTGCCAGCAGCCAAGCCTCCCCGGGGAATGAGCAGTTCTTC.

This clone was found once. The chain carries TRBV19 and TRBJ2-3; TRBD2 matches at 8 bases. Germline V gives CDR1 LNHDA, CDR2 SQIVND (reference sequence). After removal of 11 bases from V and 4 bases from J, the junction contained 11 bases not matched to a gene. The CDR3 loop spans 14 amino acids. The CDR3 sequence is CASTAGGIADTQYF. CDR3 in DNA: TGTGCCTCAACGGCGGGAGGAATTGCAGATACGCAGTATTTT.

The chain joins TRBV19 to TRBJ1-2; 7 bases match TRBD1. Trimming at V came to 8 bases and at J to 8 bases, leaving 14 bases not matched to a gene. Germline V lookup: CDR1 LNHDA, CDR2 SQIVND (reference sequence). The CDR3 consists of 14 residues. The CDR3 region is CASVQWDSHPGYTF. CDR3 in DNA: TGTGCCAGTGTCCAATGGGACAGCCACCCAGGCTACACCTTC.

The chain is built from TRBV15 and TRBJ1-4; no clear D. The V gene lost 8 bases and the J gene lost 7 bases, with 14 bases spanning the gap. The CDR3 is made up of 13 amino acids. Germline V CDR1 and CDR2: LNHNV, YYDKDF (reference sequence). CDR3 in amino acids: CATGQRVGEKLFF. Here the CDR3 DNA reads TGTGCCACCGGGCAAAGAGTCGGTGAAAAACTGTTTTTT.

This clone has only a few counts. This chain uses TRBV24-1 with TRBJ2-7, with 11 bases matching TRBD2. Germline assignment: CDR1 KGHDR and CDR2 SFDVKD. CDR3 length: 13 residues. V gave up 10 bases and J gave up 5 bases; unmatched junction bases: 6. The CDR3 bases are TGTGCCACTGCCCTAGCGGGAGGCCACGAGCAGTACTTC. As protein: CATALAGGHEQYF.

The V call is TRBV12-5, the J call TRBJ2-1; 7 bases are shared with TRBD2. After removal of 1 base from V and 8 bases from J, the junction contained 2 bases not matched to a gene. The CDR3 loop spans 13 amino acids. Germline values: CDR1 LGHNT, CDR2 FRNRAP. The chain's CDR3 is CASGLGLADEQFF. The CDR3 DNA sequence: TGTGCTAGTGGTTTGGGACTAGCCGATGAGCAGTTCTTC.

The table lists this clone with many counts. The chain is built from TRBV9 and TRBJ1-2; 8 bases line up with TRBD1. Per the germline V gene, CDR1 is SGDLS and CDR2 is YYNGEE. The CDR3 spans 14 residues. V gave up 3 bases and J gave up 3 bases; unmatched junction bases: 4. The CDR3 nucleotides read TGTGCCAGCAGCGCCCTGACAGGGGACTATGGCTACACCTTC. This sequence encodes CASSALTGDYGYTF.

V usage is TRBV21-1 and J usage is TRBJ1-2. TRBV21-1 is a pseudogene. The CDR3 has 18 residues. The CDR3, as DNA: TGTGCCAGCAGCAAAATTAGAGGGTCCAACGGGAGCTACTATGGCTACACCTTC. Translation: CASSKIRGSNGSYYGYTF.

The genes are TRBV2 and TRBJ1-5; 7 bases are shared with TRBD1. Trimming at V came to 3 bases and at J to 7 bases, leaving 6 bases not matched to a gene. The CDR3 runs 14 residues. CDR1 SNHLY and CDR2 FYNNEI come from the germline V gene. As DNA, the CDR3 is TGTGCCAGCAGTGATATGACAGGGAGACAGCCCCAGCATTTT. Its protein product is CASSDMTGRQPQHF.

V is TRBV7-9 and J is TRBJ2-1; possibly TRBD2 for D (6 bases). Germline-derived CDR1 and CDR2 are SEHNR and FQNEAQ (reference sequence). The V and J ends lost 4 bases and 0 bases respectively, with 13 bases between them. The CDR3 is 16 residues long. The CDR3 region is CASSSGLLSSYNEQFF. DNA for the CDR3: TGTGCCAGCAGCTCGGGACTCCTAAGCTCCTACAATGAGCAGTTCTTC.

The rearrangement links TRBV5-1 to TRBJ2-3; 13 bases agree with TRBD2. Germline CDR1 SGHRS, CDR2 YFSETQ. Trimming at V came to 2 bases and at J to 0 bases, leaving 15 bases not matched to a gene. CDR3 length: 21 residues. The CDR3 DNA follows: TGCGCCAGCAGCTTCTCCCCGGCCGGGACTAGCGGGAAGCTTAGCACAGATACGCAGTATTTT. Amino acid sequence: CASSFSPAGTSGKLSTDTQYF.

This chain links TRBV4-1 with TRBJ2-5, with 9 nucleotides matching TRBD2. The length of the CDR3 is 15 residues. Per the germline V gene, CDR1 is MGHRA and CDR2 is YSYEKL. J gave up 2 bases and V 4 bases, and 5 bases lay outside the gene matches. CDR3 sequence (DNA): TGCGCCAGCAGCCCTCTAGCGGGACTACAAGAGACCCAGTACTTC. Protein product: CASSPLAGLQETQYF.

The chain has TRBV10-1 and TRBJ1-1, with D perhaps TRBD1 (6 bases). This CDR3 has 11 amino acids. Germline CDR1 and CDR2: WNHNN and SYGVQD (reference sequence). Trimming took 4 bases from V and 7 from J, leaving 7 bases between them. The CDR3 sequence is CASSGGGEAFF. The CDR3, as DNA: TGCGCCAGCAGTGGAGGGGGTGAAGCTTTCTTT.

In its sample, this clone was seen once. The genes are TRBV10-2 and TRBJ2-5, with 9 bases fitting TRBD2. CDR3 size: 15 residues. Per germline, CDR1 WSHSY and CDR2 SAAADI. J was trimmed by 4 bases and V by 5 bases; bases with no gene match: 8. The CDR3 sequence is CASSKAGGKGETQYF. The CDR3 bases are TGCGCCAGCAGTAAGGCGGGAGGGAAGGGAGAGACCCAGTACTTC.